This T cell receptor (beta chain) came from a study of beta chain features in type 1 diabetes. Study information: Regarding age, gender and cell yields, patients proved similar to healthy donors.

The germline gives CDR1 MNHEY, CDR2 SVGAGI. With 5 bases clipped from V and 5 bases from J, the junction kept 5 bases outside the gene matches. CDR3 length: 14 amino acids. Expressed TCRB transcripts were sequenced after all isolated RNA was converted to cDNA. Produced via immunoSEQ multiplex PCR; TCRdb's table is partial and in-frame only. Of approximately 90,000 clones in the sample, 25% to 35% were seen once. V is TRBV6-5 and J is TRBJ2-3, with 9 bases fitting TRBD2. The source is a woman under 30 in good health. Sample: stem cell memory CD4+ T cells from blood. The DNA of the CDR3 is TGTGCCAGCAGTCCCGGGACTAGCCAAGATACGCAGTATTTT. Amino acids: CASSPGTSQDTQYF.